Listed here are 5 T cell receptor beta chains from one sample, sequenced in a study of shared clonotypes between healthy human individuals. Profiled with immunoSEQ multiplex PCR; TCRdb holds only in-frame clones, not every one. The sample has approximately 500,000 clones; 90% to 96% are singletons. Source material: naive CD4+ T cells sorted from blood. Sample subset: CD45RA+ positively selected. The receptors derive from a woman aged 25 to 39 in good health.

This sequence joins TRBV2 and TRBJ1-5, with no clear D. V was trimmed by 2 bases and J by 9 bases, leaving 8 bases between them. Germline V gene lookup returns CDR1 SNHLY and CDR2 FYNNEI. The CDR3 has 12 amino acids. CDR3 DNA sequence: TGTGCCAGCAGTGAAAGGACTACGCCCCAGCATTTT. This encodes CASSERTTPQHF.

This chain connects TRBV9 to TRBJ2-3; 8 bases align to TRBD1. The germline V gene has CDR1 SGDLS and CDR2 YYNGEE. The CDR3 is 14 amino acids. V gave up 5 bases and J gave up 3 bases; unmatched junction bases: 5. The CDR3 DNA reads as TGTGCCAGCAGTGTGACAGGGGAGACAGATACGCAGTATTTT. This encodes CASSVTGETDTQYF.

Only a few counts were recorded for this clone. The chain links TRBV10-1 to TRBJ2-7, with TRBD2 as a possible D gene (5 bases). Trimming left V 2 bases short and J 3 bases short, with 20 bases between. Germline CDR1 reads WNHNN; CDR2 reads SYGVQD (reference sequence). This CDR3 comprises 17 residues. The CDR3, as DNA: TGCGCCAGCAGTGAGGCCTCCCTCTTTAGCGAGGGCTACGAGCAGTACTTC. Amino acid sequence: CASSEASLFSEGYEQYF.

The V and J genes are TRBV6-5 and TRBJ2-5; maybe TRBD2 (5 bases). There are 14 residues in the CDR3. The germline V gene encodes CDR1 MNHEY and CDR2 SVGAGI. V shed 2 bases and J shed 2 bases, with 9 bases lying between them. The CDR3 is CASSYVSGQETQYF. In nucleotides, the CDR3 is TGTGCCAGCAGTTACGTCAGCGGTCAAGAGACCCAGTACTTC.

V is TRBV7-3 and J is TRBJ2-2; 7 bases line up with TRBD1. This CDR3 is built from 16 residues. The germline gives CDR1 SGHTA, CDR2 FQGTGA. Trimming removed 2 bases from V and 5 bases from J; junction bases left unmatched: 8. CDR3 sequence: CASSLAGQAPTGELFF. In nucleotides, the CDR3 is TGTGCCAGCAGCTTAGCCGGACAGGCCCCTACCGGGGAGCTGTTTTTT.